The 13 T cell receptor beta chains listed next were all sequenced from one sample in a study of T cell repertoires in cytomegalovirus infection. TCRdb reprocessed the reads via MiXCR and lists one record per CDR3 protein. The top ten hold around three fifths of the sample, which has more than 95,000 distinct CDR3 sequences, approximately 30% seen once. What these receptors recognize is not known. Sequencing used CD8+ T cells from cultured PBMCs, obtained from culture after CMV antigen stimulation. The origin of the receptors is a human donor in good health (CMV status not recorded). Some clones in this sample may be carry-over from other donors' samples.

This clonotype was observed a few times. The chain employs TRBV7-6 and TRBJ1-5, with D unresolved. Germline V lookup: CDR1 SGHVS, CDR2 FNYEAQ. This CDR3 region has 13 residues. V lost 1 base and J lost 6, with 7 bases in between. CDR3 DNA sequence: TGTGCCAGCAGCTTAGTCGAGGGTCAGCCCCAGCATTTT. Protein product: CASSLVEGQPQHF.

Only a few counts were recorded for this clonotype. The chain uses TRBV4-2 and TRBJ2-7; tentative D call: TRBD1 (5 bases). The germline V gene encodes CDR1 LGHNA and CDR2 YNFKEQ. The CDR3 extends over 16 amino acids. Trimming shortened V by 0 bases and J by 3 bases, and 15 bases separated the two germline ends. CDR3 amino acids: CASSQEGEGALYEQYF. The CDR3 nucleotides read TGTGCCAGCAGCCAAGAAGGTGAAGGGGCCCTCTACGAGCAGTACTTC.

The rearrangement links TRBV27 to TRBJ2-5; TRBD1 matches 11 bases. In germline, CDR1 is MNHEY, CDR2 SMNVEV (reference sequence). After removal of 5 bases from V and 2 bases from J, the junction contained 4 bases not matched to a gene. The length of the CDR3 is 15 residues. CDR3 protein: CASSGGQGEQETQYF. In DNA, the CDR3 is TGTGCCAGCAGTGGGGGACAGGGGGAACAAGAGACCCAGTACTTC.

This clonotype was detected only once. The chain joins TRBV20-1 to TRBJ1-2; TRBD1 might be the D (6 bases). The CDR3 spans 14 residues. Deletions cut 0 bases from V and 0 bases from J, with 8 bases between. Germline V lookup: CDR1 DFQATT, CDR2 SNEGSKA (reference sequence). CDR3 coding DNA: TGCAGTGCTAGAGAGGCAGGGGCTAACTATGGCTACACCTTC. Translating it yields CSAREAGANYGYTF.

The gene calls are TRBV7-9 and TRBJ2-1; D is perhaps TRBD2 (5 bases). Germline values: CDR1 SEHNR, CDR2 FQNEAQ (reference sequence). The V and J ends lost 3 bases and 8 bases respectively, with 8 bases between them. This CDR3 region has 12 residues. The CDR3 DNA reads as TGTGCCAGCAGCTTCCGGGGAGATGAGCAGTTCTTC. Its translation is CASSFRGDEQFF.

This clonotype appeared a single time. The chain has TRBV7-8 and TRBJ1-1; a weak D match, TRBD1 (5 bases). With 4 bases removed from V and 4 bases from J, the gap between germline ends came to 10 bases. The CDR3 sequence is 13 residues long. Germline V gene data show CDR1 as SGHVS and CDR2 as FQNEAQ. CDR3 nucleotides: TGTGCCAGCAGCTCACCCAGGGCCACTGAAGCTTTCTTT. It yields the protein CASSSPRATEAFF. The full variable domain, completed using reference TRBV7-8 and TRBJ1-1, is GAGVSQSPRYKVAKRGQDVALRCDPISGHVSLFWYQQALGQGPEFLTYFQNEAQLDKSGLPSDRFFAERPEGSVSTLKIQRTQQEDSAVYLCASSSPRATEAFFGQGTRLTVV.

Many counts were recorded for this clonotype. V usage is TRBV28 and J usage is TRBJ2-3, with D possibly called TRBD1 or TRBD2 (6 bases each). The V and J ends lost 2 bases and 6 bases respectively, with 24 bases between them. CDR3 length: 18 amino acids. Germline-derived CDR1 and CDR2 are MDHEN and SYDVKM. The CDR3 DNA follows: TGTGCCAGCAGTTTAGAATTCACAGGGACTCCCGAGGAGGATACGCAGTATTTT. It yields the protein CASSLEFTGTPEEDTQYF. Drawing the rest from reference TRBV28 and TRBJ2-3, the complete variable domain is DVKVTQSSRYLVKRTGEKVFLECVQDMDHENMFWYRQDPGLGLRLIYFSYDVKMKEKGDIPEGYSVSREKKERFSLILESASTNQTSMYLCASSLEFTGTPEEDTQYFGPGTRLTVL.

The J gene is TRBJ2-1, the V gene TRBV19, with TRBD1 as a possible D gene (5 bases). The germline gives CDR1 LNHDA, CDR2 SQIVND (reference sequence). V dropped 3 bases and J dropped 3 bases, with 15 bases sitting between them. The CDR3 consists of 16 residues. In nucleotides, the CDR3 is TGTGCCAGTAGTATTATTCCAGGGTTAGACTACAATGAGCAGTTCTTC. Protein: CASSIIPGLDYNEQFF.

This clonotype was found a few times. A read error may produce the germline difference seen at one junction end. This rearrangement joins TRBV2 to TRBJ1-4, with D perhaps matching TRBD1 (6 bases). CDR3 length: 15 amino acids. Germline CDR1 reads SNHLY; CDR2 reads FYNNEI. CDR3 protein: CASSEGTIDNEKLFF. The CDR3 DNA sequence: TGTGCCAGCAGCGAAGGGACAATAGATAATGAAAAACTGTTTTTT.

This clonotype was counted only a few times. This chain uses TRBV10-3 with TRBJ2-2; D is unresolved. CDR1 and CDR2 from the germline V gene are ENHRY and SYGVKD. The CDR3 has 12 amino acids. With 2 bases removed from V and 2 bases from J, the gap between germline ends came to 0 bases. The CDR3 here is CAISENTGELFF. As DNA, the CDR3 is TGTGCCATCAGTGAGAACACCGGGGAGCTGTTTTTT.

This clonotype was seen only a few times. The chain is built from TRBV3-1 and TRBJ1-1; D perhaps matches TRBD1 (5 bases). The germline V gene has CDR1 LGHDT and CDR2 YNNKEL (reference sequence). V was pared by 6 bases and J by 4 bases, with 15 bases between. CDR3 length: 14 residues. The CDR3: CASRPGVLGTEAFF. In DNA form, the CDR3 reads TGTGCCAGCAGGCCGGGGGTTTTGGGCACTGAAGCTTTCTTT. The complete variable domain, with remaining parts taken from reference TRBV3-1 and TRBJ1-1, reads DTAVSQTPKYLVTQMGNDKSIKCEQNLGHDTMYWYKQDSKKFLKIMFSYNNKELIINETVPNRFSPKSPDKAHLNLHINSLELGDSAVYFCASRPGVLGTEAFFGQGTRLTVV.

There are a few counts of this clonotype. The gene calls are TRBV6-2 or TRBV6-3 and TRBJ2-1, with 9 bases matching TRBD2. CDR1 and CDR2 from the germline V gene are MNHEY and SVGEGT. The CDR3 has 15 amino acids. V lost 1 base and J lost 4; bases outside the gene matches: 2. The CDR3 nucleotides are TGTGCCAGCAGTTACTTTAGCGGGGGTTACAATGAGCAGTTCTTC. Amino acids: CASSYFSGGYNEQFF.

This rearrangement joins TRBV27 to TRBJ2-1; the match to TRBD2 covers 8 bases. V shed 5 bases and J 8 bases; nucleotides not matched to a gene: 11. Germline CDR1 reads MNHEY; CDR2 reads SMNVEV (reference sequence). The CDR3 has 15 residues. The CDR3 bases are TGTGCCAGCAGTCTCCGGGGGGGGTCCATCCATGAGCAGTTCTTC. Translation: CASSLRGGSIHEQFF.